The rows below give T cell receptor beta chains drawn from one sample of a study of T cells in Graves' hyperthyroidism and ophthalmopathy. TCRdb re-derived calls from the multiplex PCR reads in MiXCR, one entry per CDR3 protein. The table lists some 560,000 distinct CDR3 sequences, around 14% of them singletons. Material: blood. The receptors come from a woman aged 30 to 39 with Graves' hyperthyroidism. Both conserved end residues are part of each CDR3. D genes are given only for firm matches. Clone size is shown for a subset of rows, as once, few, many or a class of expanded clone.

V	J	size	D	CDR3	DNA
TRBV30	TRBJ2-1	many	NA	CAWSVGGAYEQFF	TGTGCCTGGAGTGTGGGGGGGGCCTATGAGCAGTTCTTC
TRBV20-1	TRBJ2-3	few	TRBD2	CSARGGAKGLPSTDTQYF	TGCAGTGCTAGAGGGGGCGCGAAGGGACTACCGAGCACAGATACGCAGTATTTT
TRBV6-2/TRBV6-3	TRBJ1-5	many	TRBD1	CASRPRQGPPYSNQPQHF	TGTGCCAGCAGACCTCGACAGGGGCCACCTTATAGCAATCAGCCCCAGCATTTT
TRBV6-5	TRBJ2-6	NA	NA	CASSYSRIQGQVLPGANVLTF	TGTGCCAGCAGTTACTCGAGGATTCAGGGTCAAGTTCTACCTGGGGCCAACGTCCTGACTTTC
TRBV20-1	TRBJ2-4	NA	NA	CSAKAAADGIQYF	TGCAGTGCAAAGGCAGCGGCCGACGGCATTCAGTACTTC
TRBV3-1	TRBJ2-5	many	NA	CASSLRYYQETQYF	TGTGCCAGCAGCCTCAGGTACTACCAAGAGACCCAGTACTTC
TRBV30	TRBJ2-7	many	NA	CAWSELKGQYF	TGTGCCTGGAGTGAGCTAAAGGGGCAGTACTTC
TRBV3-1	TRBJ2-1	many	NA	CASSQELRGFYNEQFF	TGTGCCAGCAGCCAAGAATTGAGGGGATTTTACAATGAGCAGTTCTTC
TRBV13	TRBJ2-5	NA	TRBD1	CASSPEFGQGQETQYF	TGTGCCAGCTCCCCAGAGTTTGGACAGGGGCAAGAGACCCAGTACTTC
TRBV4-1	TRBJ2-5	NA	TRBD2	CASSQIAGGRETQYF	TGCGCCAGCAGCCAAATAGCGGGAGGGAGAGAGACCCAGTACTTC
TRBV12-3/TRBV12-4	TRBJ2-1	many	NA	CASSSELATGYNEQFF	TGTGCCAGCAGCTCCGAACTAGCAACAGGGTACAATGAGCAGTTCTTC
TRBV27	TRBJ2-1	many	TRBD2	CASSLRLAGPSRQFF	TGTGCCAGCAGTTTAAGGCTAGCGGGACCGTCTCGGCAGTTCTTC
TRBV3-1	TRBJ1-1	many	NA	CASSHYRSVAFF	TGTGCCAGCAGCCATTATAGATCCGTAGCTTTCTTT
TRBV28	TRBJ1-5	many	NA	CATTLSGSNQPQHF	TGTGCCACCACTCTTTCGGGAAGCAATCAGCCCCAGCATTTT
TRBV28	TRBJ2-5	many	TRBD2	CASSSGGPGETQYF	TGTGCCAGCAGTTCGGGAGGGCCCGGGGAGACCCAGTACTTC
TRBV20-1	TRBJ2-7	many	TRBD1	CSARPLSLDRVHYEQYF	TGCAGTGCTAGACCATTATCCCTCGACAGGGTTCACTACGAGCAGTACTTC
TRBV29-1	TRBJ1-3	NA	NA	CSVVGTRDTTDTIYF	TGCAGCGTTGTTGGGACACGGGATACGACGGACACCATATATTTT
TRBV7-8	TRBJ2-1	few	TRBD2	CASSSSLAGDREQFF	TGTGCCAGCAGCTCTAGCTTGGCGGGAGATAGAGAGCAGTTCTTC